Listed here is a single T cell receptor beta chain. This clonotype was picked up a small number of times. The target of this receptor is not known. No base qualities exist here, and no much larger clone lies one base off it. The data were taken from a study of T-cell memory formation after mild COVID-19 (dated by TCRdb to the early 2020s). For the wider study: TCR sequence clusters from the two donors were found to be largely donor specific. The cohort comprised two young, previously healthy adult volunteers, one female and one male. In a couple of donors, T-cell clones that expanded and contracted after mild COVID-19 were followed by sequencing TCRalpha and TCRbeta repertoires longitudinally.

The listed sequencing device is Illumina NovaSeq 6000. Using 5'RACE with constant-segment primers, TCRalpha and TCRbeta cDNA libraries were constructed, with sample barcodes and unique molecular identifiers added in the process. RNA was extracted from every sample with Trizol reagent. The libraries were amplified in two PCR steps, and the second step added a second sample barcode and Illumina TruSeq adapters. Sequencing of libraries was performed on an Illumina NovaSeq with 2 x 150 bp paired-end reads. For the original study's pipeline: With migec v1.2.7, reads were demultiplexed and then collapsed into UMI-guided consensus sequences. Using mixcr v2.1.11, the UMI consensuses were aligned to TRA and TRB V and J templates and assembled into clonotypes. A clonotype was counted as expanded or contracted only when both edgeR and NoisET called the clonotype significant, with the noise models trained on biological replicates. For edgeR calls, the cutoffs were a false discovery rate-adjusted p below 0.01 and a log2 fold-change threshold of 1. PCA with hierarchical clustering of max-normalized trajectories of the 1000 most abundant clonotypes was used as exploratory dynamics analysis. Separately sequenced CD4+ and CD8+ repertoires were used to assign the CD4 or CD8 phenotype of responding clones. The public sequencing data were trimmed at Q25 with fastp and processed into clonotypes with MiXCR by TCRdb, which kept only in-frame beta chains. Each record represents a unique CDR3 protein, reported with the most common genes and DNA among its rows. V and J calls and clone size were set by TCRdb, not the authors. This sample gives under 700,000 distinct CDR3 sequences in total; roughly 20% of them show up just once. In total, the top ten clones hold around 13% of the sample.

The study at large found these results: The detection of some responding clones in pre-infection memory suggests that pre-existing cross-reactive memory T cells joined the SARS-CoV-2 response. Clones that contracted from day 15 to 85 showed balanced CD4/CD8 phenotypes, whereas a second wave of clones that expanded from day 15 to 37 leaned towards CD4+. The second-wave clones that peaked on day 37 were not confirmed to be SARS-CoV-2 specific. Contracting CD4+ clones appeared mostly in the CM and EM memory subsets, whereas CD8+ clones were enriched in EMRA. The study covered only a couple of mild cases, and larger cohorts including severe cases with pre-infection samples were considered necessary.

V lost 6 bases and J lost 2 bases; the stretch between them is 17 bases long. The CDR3 spans 16 residues, from the cysteine through the phenylalanine. Only CDR3 DNA remains: 48 bases, in frame from the first base. CDR1 and CDR2 are read off the germline V gene (reference sequence) as SEHNR and FQNEAQ. Ficoll-Paque density gradient centrifugation was the method used to isolate PBMCs. The receptor comes from an adult woman who had mild COVID-19 (a few samples of this study predate the infection). The sample titles of this study are shuffled in the database, so cell type and time point are left out; the donor was told from shared clones. The receptor chain draws on TRBV7-9 and TRBJ1-5; TRBD1 is a possible D gene, resting on 5 matching bases. The sequenced sample consisted of PBMCs or a T cell subset sorted from them (not recorded which). At the DNA level, the sequence is TGTGCCAGCAGGGGGACGGATACTGGGGGCAATCAGCCCCAGCATTTT. This translates into CASRGTDTGGNQPQHF.